The entry that follows covers one T cell receptor beta chain sequence. Its specificity is not known. Specified time point: sample taken at primary tumor resection. The ends were cut back, 8 bases at V and 0 bases at J, with 10 bases in the middle. The germline V gene encodes CDR1 MNHEY and CDR2 SVGAGI. The CDR3 is 13 residues long. Every TCR cDNA molecule bore its own unique molecular identifier. Each CDR3 protein gets one entry after TCRdb re-called the 5' RACE reads with MiXCR. The table has around 4,300 distinct CDR3 sequences, 8.5% to 9% seen once. This entry is derived from a study of spatial heterogeneity in lung cancer. Findings and caveats of the study: Counts of expanded intratumoral alpha and beta TCRs tracked tumor mutation counts.

The TCR originated in a male donor with early-stage non-small cell lung cancer. This chain connects TRBV6-5 to TRBJ1-2, with D perhaps TRBD1 (5 bases). Sequencing was performed on lung tumor tissue, taken at surgery. The CDR3 loop reads CASRRDANYGYTF. The CDR3 DNA reads as TGTGCCAGCCGCCGGGACGCTAACTATGGCTACACCTTC.